Below, one TCR beta chain is given with its context. The sample comes from a study of blood T cell repertoires in COVID-19. Study-level background: There were acute and convalescent COVID-19 samples, and they came from the United States, Italy and Spain. T cells, B-cell-depleted T cells, or PBMCs supplied cDNA or gDNA.

In the authors' methods: How many nucleated cells were present was estimated from reference gene primer amplification. Only in-frame clones appear in the TCRdb table, and some are missing; sequencing was by immunoSEQ multiplex PCR. That table gives V, J and clone size, and the DNA gave D and trimming. The data hold fewer than 400,000 clones, with 70% to 90% observed a single time. The specimen sequenced was peripheral blood. This TCR was recovered from a human donor in a cohort sampled during active COVID-19.

The CDR3: CASSSGQIAEKLFF. CDR3 bases: TGTGCCAGTAGTTCGGGACAGATCGCTGAAAAACTGTTTTTT. The chain has TRBV19 and TRBJ1-4; TRBD1 agrees at 7 bases. The CDR3 length is 14 residues. Germline V gene sequence: CDR1 LNHDA, CDR2 SQIVND (reference sequence). Trimming removed 5 bases from V and 7 bases from J; junction bases left unmatched: 7.